This T cell receptor (beta chain) was documented in a study of CD8+CD57+ T cells in acquired aplastic anemia. As for the study in general: Mean read depth for CD4+ cells from healthy donors was some 11 million.

The CDR3 sequence is 13 residues long. The V and J ends lost 2 bases and 7 bases respectively, with 8 bases between them. Germline CDR1 MRHNA, CDR2 SNTAGT. The study's findings and limits: Found in both controls and patients were some 31 CD8+ CDR3 sequences.

This clonotype was counted ten times or more. No antigen is known for it. For CDR3 and TCR beta VDJ profiling, genomic DNA was the template used. TCRdb fed the reads into MiXCR, producing one record per CDR3 protein. The sample includes under 200,000 distinct CDR3 sequences, approximately 40% of them seen just once. Source material: sorted CD4+, CD8+, or CD8+CD57+ T cells (not recorded which) from PBMCs. The J gene is TRBJ2-2, the V gene TRBV6-4; D may be TRBD1 (5 bases). The sequence derives from a human donor in good health. CDR3 DNA: TGTGCCAGCAGTGACGCAGGGATCGGGGAGCTGTTTTTT. It encodes CASSDAGIGELFF.